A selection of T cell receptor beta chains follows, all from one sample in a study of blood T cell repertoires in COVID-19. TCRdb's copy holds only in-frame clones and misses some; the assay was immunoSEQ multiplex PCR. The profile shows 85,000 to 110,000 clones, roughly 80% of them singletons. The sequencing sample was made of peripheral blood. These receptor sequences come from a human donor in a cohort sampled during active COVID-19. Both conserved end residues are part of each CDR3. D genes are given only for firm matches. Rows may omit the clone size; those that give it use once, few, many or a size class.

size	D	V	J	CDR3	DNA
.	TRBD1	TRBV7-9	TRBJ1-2	CASRTAGTDKNYGYTF	TGTGCCAGCAGAACAGCCGGGACAGACAAGAACTATGGCTACACCTTC
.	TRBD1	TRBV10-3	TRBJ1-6	CAISELGTGPSPLHF	TGTGCCATCAGTGAGTTAGGGACAGGACCTTCACCCCTCCACTTT
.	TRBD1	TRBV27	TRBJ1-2	CASSPGGWGYTF	TGTGCCAGCAGTCCAGGGGGCTGGGGCTACACCTTC
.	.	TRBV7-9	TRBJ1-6	CASSLGASDNSPLHF	TGTGCCAGCAGCTTAGGAGCCTCCGATAATTCACCCCTCCACTTT
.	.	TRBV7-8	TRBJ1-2	CASSLGTRTGRGYTF	TGTGCCAGCAGCTTAGGAACGCGAACGGGAAGGGGCTACACCTTC
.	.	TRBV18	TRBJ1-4	CASSPPGSTNEKLFF	TGTGCCAGCTCACCACCAGGGAGTACTAATGAAAAACTGTTTTTT
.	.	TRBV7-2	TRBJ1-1	CASRSYPVGENTEAFF	TGTGCCAGCAGGTCCTACCCAGTCGGGGAGAACACTGAAGCTTTCTTT
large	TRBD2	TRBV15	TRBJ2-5	CATSILAGETQYF	TGTGCCACCAGCATACTAGCGGGGGAGACCCAGTACTTC
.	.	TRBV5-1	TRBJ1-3	CASSLEGGPGGNTIYF	TGCGCCAGCAGCTTGGAGGGGGGGCCCGGCGGAAACACCATATATTTT
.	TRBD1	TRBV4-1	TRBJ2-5	CASSQGTVSTETQYF	TGCGCCAGCAGCCAGGGGACAGTCAGTACAGAGACCCAGTACTTC